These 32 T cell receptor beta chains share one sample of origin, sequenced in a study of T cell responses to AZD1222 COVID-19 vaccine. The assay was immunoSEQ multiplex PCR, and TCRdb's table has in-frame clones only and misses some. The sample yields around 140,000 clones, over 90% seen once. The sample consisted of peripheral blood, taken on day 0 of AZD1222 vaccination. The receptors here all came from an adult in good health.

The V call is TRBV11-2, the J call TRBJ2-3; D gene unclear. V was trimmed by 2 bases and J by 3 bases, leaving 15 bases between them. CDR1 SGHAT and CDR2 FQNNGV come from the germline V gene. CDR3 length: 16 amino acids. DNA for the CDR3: TGTGCCAGCAGCTTACAACTGAGAAGGGCAACAGATACGCAGTATTTT. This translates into CASSLQLRRATDTQYF.

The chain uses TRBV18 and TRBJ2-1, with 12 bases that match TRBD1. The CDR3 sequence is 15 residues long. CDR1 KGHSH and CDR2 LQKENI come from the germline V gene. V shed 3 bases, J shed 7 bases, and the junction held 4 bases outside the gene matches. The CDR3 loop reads CASSPGTGGGNEQFF. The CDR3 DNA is TGTGCCAGCTCACCCGGGACAGGGGGCGGGAATGAGCAGTTCTTC.

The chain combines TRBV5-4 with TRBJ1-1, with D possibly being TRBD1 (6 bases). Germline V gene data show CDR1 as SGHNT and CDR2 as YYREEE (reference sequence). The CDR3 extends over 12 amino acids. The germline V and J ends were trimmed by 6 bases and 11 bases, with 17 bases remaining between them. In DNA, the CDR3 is TGTGCCAGCACCTCCTTACAGGGTTTTGCTTTCTTT. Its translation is CASTSLQGFAFF.

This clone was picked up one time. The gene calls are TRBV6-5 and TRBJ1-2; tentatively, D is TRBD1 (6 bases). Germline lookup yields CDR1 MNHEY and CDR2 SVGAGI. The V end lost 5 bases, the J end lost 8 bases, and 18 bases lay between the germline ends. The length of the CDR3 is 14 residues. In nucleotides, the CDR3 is TGTGCCAGCAGTCGGAACAGGGTCTTATTCGGCTACACCTTC. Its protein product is CASSRNRVLFGYTF.

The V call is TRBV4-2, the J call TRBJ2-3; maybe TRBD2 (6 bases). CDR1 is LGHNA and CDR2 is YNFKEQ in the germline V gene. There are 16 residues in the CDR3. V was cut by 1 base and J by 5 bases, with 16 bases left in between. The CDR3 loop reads CASSQGIGGAEDTQYF. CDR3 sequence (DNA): TGTGCCAGCAGCCAAGGGATAGGAGGGGCGGAAGATACGCAGTATTTT.

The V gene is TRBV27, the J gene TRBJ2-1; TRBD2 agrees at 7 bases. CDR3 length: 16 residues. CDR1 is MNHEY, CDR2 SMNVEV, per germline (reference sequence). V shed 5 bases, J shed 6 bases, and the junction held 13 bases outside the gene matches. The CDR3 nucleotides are TGTGCCAGCAGTACAATAGGAGCGGGAACAGTCAATGAGCAGTTCTTC. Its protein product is CASSTIGAGTVNEQFF.

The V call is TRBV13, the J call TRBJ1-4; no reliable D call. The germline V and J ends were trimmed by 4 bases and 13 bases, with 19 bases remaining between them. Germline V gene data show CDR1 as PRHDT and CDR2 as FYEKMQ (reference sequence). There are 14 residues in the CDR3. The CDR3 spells CASSSRGPPTGLFF. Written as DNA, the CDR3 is TGTGCCAGCAGCTCCCGCGGTCCCCCTACGGGACTGTTTTTT.

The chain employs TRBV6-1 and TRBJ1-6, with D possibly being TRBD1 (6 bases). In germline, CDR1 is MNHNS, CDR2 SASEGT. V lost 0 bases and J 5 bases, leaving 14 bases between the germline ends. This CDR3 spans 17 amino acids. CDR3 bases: TGTGCCAGCAGTGAAGCGCTTCCCTGGACAGATAATTCACCCCTCCACTTT. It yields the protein CASSEALPWTDNSPLHF.

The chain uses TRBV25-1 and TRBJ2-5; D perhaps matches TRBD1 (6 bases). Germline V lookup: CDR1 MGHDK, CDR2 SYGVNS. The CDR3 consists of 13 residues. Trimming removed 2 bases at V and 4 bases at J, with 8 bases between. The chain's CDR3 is CASSEGGSETQYF. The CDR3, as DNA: TGTGCCAGCAGTGAAGGGGGCTCAGAGACCCAGTACTTC.

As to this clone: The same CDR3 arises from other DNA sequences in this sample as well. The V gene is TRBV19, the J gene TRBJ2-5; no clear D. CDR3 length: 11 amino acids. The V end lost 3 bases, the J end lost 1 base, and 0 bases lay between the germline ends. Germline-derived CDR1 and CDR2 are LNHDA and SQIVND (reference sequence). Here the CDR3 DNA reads TGTGCCAGTAGTATCCAAGAGACCCAGTACTTC. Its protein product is CASSIQETQYF.

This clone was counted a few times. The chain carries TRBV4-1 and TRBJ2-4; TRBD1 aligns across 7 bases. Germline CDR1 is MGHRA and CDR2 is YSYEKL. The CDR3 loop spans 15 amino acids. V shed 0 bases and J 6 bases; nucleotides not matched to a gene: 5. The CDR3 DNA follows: TGCGCCAGCAGCCAAGAAGGGGGCTTGCGAAACATTCAGTACTTC. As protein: CASSQEGGLRNIQYF.

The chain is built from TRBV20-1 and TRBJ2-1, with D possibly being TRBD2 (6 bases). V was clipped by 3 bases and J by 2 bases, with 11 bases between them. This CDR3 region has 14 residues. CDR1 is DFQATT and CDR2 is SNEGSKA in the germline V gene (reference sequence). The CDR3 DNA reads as TGCAGTGCTAGTCCTCCGGGAGCCTACAATGAGCAGTTCTTC. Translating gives CSASPPGAYNEQFF.

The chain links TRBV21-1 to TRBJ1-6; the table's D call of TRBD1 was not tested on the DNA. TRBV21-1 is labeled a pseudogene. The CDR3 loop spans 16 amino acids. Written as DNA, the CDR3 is TGTGCCAGCAGCAAACAAACGCAGGGTGGAGAATCACCCCTCCACTTT. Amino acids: CASSKQTQGGESPLHF.

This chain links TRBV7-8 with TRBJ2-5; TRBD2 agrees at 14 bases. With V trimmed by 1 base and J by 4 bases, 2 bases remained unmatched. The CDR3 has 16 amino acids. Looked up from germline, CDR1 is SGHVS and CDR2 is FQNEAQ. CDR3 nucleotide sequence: TGTGCCAGCAGCTTAGTTGGACTAGCGGGGGGAGAGACCCAGTACTTC. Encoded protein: CASSLVGLAGGETQYF.

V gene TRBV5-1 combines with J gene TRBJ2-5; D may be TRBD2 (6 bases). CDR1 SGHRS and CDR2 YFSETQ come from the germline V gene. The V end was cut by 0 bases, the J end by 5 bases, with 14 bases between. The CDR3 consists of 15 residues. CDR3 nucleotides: TGCGCCAGCAGCTTGGGGACGGGGGAGTGGGAGACCCAGTACTTC. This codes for CASSLGTGEWETQYF. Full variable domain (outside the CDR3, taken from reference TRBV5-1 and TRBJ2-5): KAGVTQTPRYLIKTRGQQVTLSCSPISGHRSVSWYQQTPGQGLQFLFEYFSETQRNKGNFPGRFSGRQFSNSRSEMNVSTLELGDSALYLCASSLGTGEWETQYFGPGTRLLVL.

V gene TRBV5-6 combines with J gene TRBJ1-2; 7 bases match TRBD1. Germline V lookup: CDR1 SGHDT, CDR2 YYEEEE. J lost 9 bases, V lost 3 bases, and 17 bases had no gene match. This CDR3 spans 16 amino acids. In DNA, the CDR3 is TGTGCCAGCAGCTCCCAAACAAGACAGGGATTAAGGAGCTACACCTTC. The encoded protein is CASSSQTRQGLRSYTF.

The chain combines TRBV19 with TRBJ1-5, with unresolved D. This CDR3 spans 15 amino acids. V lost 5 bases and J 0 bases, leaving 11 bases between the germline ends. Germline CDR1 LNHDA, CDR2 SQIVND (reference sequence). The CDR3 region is CASSLQSYSNQPQHF. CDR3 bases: TGTGCCAGTAGTCTCCAGTCCTATAGCAATCAGCCCCAGCATTTT.

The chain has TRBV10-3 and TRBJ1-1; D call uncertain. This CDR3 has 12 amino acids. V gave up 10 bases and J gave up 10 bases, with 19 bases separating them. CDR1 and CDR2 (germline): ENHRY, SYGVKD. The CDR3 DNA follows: TGTGCCACAGCCGGGCCGACTCTGGGAGCTTTCTTT. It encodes CATAGPTLGAFF.

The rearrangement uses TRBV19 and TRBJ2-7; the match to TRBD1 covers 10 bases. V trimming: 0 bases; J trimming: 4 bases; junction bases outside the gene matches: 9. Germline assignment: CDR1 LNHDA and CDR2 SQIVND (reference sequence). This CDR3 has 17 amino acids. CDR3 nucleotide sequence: TGTGCCAGTAGTATAGATCATTGGACAGGGGGAAGGTACGAGCAGTACTTC. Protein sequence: CASSIDHWTGGRYEQYF.

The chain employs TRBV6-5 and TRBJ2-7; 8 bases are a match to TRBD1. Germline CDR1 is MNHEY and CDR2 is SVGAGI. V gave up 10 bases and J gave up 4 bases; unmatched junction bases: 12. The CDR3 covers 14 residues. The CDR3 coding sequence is TGTGCCACCGGACAGGGTCTAGAGGGTTACGAGCAGTACTTC. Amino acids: CATGQGLEGYEQYF.

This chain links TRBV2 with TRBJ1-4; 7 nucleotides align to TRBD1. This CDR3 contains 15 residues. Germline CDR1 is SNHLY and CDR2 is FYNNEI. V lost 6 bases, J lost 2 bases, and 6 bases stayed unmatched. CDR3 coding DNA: TGTGCCAGCAGGCTCACAGGGGTGACTAATGAAAAACTGTTTTTT. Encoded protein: CASRLTGVTNEKLFF. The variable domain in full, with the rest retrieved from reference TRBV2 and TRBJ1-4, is EPEVTQTPSHQVTQMGQEVILRCVPISNHLYFYWYRQILGQKVEFLVSFYNNEISEKSEIFDDQFSVERPDGSNFTLKIRSTKLEDSAMYFCASRLTGVTNEKLFFGSGTQLSVL.

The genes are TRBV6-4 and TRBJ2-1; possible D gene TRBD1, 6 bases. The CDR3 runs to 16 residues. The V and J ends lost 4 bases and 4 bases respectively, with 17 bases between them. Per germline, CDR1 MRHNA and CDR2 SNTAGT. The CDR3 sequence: CASSARLQGSYNEQFF. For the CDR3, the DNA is TGTGCCAGCAGTGCCCGCCTACAGGGCTCATACAATGAGCAGTTCTTC.

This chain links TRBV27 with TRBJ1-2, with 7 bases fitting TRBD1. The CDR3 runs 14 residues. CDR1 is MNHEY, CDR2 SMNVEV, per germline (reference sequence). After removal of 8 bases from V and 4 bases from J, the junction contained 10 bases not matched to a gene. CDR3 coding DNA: TGTGCCAGCGGCCTGACAGGGCGATTCTATGGCTACACCTTC. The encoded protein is CASGLTGRFYGYTF.

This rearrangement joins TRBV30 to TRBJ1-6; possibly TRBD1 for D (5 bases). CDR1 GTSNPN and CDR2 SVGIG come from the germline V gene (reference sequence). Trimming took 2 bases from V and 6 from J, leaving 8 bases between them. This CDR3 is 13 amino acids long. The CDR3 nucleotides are TGTGCCTGGAGTACGGGGGGTAATTCACCCCTCCACTTT. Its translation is CAWSTGGNSPLHF.

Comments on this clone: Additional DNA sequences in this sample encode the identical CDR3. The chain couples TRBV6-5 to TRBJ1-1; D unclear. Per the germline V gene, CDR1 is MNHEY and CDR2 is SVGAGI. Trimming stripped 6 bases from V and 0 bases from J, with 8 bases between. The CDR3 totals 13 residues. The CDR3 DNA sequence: TGTGCCAGCAGAAGGTCCTTGAACACTGAAGCTTTCTTT. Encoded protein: CASRRSLNTEAFF.

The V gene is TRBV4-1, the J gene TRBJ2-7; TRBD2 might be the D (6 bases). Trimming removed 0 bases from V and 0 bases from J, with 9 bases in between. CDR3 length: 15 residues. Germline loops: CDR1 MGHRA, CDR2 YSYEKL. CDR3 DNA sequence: TGCGCCAGCAGCCAAGATGGGGGGAGCTCCTACGAGCAGTACTTC. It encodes CASSQDGGSSYEQYF.

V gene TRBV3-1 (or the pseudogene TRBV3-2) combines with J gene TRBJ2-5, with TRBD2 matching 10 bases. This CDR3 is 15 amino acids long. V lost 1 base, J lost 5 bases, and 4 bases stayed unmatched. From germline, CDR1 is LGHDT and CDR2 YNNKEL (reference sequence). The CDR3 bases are TGTGCCAGCAGCCAAGGGACTAGCGGAGGGGAGACCCAGTACTTC. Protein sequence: CASSQGTSGGETQYF.

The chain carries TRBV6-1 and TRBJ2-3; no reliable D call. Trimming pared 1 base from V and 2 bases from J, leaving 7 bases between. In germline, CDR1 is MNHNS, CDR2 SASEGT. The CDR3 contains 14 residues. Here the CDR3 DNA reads TGTGCCAGCAGTGAAGGGGGTTTCACAGATACGCAGTATTTT. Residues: CASSEGGFTDTQYF.

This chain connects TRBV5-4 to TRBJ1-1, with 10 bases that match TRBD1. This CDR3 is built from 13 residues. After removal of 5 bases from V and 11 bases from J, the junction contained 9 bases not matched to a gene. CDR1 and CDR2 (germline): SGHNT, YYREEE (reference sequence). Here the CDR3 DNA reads TGTGCCAGCAGACCTGACAGGGGGCGTAAGGCTTTCTTT. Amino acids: CASRPDRGRKAFF.

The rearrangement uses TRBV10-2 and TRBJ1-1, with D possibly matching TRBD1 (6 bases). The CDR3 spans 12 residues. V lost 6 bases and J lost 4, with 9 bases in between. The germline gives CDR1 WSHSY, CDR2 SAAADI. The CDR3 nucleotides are TGCGCCAGCAGGACAGGACCCACTGAAGCTTTCTTT. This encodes CASRTGPTEAFF.

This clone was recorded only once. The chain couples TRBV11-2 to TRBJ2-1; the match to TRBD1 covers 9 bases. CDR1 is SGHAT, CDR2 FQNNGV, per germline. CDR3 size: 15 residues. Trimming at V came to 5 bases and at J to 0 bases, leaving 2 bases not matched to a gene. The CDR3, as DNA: TGTGCCAGCAGCCTGACAGGGGGCTCCTACAATGAGCAGTTCTTC. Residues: CASSLTGGSYNEQFF.

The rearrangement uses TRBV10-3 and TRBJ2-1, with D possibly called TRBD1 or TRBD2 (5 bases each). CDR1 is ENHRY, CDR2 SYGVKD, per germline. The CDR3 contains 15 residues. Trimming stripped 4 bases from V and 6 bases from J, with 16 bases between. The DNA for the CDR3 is TGTGCCATCAGTGTAGACGGGACCTCCCGCAATGAGCAGTTCTTC. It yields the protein CAISVDGTSRNEQFF.